The present T cell receptor beta chain was sequenced within a study of cytotoxic CD8 clonotypes in ibrutinib-treated CLL. Study-wide findings and caveats: Public clonotypes were uncommon and contracted or stayed stable on treatment.

The protocol was immunoSEQ multiplex PCR, while the TCRdb copy is restricted to in-frame clones and leaves out a portion. The sample shows over 130,000 clones, around 82% of them seen only once. As regards this clone: What it binds is not known.

PBMCs that had been cryopreserved were the source of 2 to 2.5 micrograms of genomic DNA for TCR beta libraries. CDR3 length: 15 residues. CDR1 is SGHTA and CDR2 is FQGNSA in the germline V gene. J was trimmed by 7 bases and V by 1 base; bases with no gene match: 5. The sequence was obtained from a human donor with chronic lymphocytic leukemia. Specimen: PBMCs, collected after 36 months of ibrutinib treatment. The chain links TRBV7-2 to TRBJ1-5; 9 bases fit TRBD1. CDR3 sequence: CASSLGDRVWQPQHF. CDR3 sequence (DNA): TGTGCCAGCAGCTTAGGGGACAGGGTTTGGCAGCCCCAGCATTTT.